The 5 T cell receptor beta chains listed next were all sequenced from one sample in a study of pediatric ulcerative colitis. Rectal tissue came from one to two pinch biopsies taken at colonoscopy. TCRdb's table, derived via immunoSEQ multiplex PCR, lists solely in-frame clones and lacks some. Of tens of thousands of clones in the sample, 65% to 85% were seen once. The material sequenced was gut tissue. Receptors originate from a boy younger than 18 with severe ulcerative colitis.

This clone was observed a few times. Compared with germline, one end of the junction differs, possibly owing to a read error. This chain links TRBV6-5 with TRBJ1-6, with TRBD1 identical over 10 bases. Germline V gives CDR1 MNHEY, CDR2 SVGAGI. The CDR3 length is 15 residues. The CDR3 reads CASSYVGTGVSPLQF. DNA for the CDR3: TGTGCCAGCAGTTACGTAGGGACAGGGGTTTCACCCCTCCAGTTT.

The chain couples TRBV9 to TRBJ2-7, with a weak D call TRBD2 (5 bases). CDR3 length: 16 residues. Germline CDR1 reads SGDLS; CDR2 reads YYNGEE. Trimming cost V 0 bases and J 0 bases, with 13 bases left between them. CDR3 protein: CASSVDSVGSSYEQYF. The DNA for the CDR3 is TGTGCCAGCAGCGTAGATAGTGTAGGGAGCTCCTACGAGCAGTACTTC. The full variable domain, its missing parts supplied by reference TRBV9 and TRBJ2-7, is DSGVTQTPKHLITATGQRVTLRCSPRSGDLSVYWYQQSLDQGLQFLIQYYNGEERAKGNILERFSAQQFPDLHSELNLSSLELGDSALYFCASSVDSVGSSYEQYFGPGTRLTVT.

The chain has TRBV7-3 and TRBJ2-2; D unresolved. Germline lookup yields CDR1 SGHTA and CDR2 FQGTGA. Trimming removed 5 bases at V and 5 bases at J, with 6 bases between. The CDR3 covers 12 residues. The DNA of the CDR3 is TGTGCCAGCAGCAAAACAACCGGGGAGCTGTTTTTT. Translating it yields CASSKTTGELFF. The whole variable domain, remainder taken from reference TRBV7-3 and TRBJ2-2, is GAGVSQTPSNKVTEKGKYVELRCDPISGHTALYWYRQSLGQGPEFLIYFQGTGAADDSGLPNDRFFAVRPEGSVSTLKIQRTERGDSAVYLCASSKTTGELFFGEGSRLTVL.

CDR3 nucleotide sequence: TGTGCCAGCAGCTGGAGAGATGAAAAACTGTTTTTT. It specifies CASSWRDEKLFF. This sequence joins TRBV7-9 and TRBJ1-4, with no clear D. Trimming took 4 bases from V and 6 from J, leaving 6 bases between them. The CDR3 has 12 residues. Germline V lookup: CDR1 SEHNR, CDR2 FQNEAQ (reference sequence).

The chain has TRBV10-1 and TRBJ1-1; D not certain. The CDR3 runs to 13 residues. Germline V lookup: CDR1 WNHNN, CDR2 SYGVQD (reference sequence). With 5 bases removed from V and 0 bases from J, the gap between germline ends came to 7 bases. For the CDR3, the DNA is TGCGCCAGCAGTTTGTCTATGAACACTGAAGCTTTCTTT. Amino acids: CASSLSMNTEAFF.